This passage covers 27 T cell receptor beta chains from one sample sequenced in a study of immune evolution from preneoplasia to lung adenocarcinoma. TCRdb keeps only in-frame clones here, not all; method: immunoSEQ multiplex PCR. In the table there are about 4,300 clones, roughly three quarters of which are singletons. The material sequenced was FFPE minimally invasive lung adenocarcinoma tissue. Source of these receptors: a person aged 50-70 years with lung adenocarcinoma.

This clone was seen more than once but under ten times. The chain employs TRBV28 and TRBJ2-3; 7 bases line up with TRBD2. J was trimmed by 2 bases and V by 5 bases; bases with no gene match: 7. This CDR3 is built from 15 residues. CDR1 is MDHEN, CDR2 SYDVKM, per germline. DNA of the CDR3: TGTGCCAGCAGTCCCCCAGCGGGACTCACAGATACGCAGTATTTT. Encoded protein: CASSPPAGLTDTQYF.

The chain employs TRBV6-5 and TRBJ2-3; D might be TRBD2 (6 bases). Looked up from germline, CDR1 is MNHEY and CDR2 is SVGAGI. The CDR3 length is 12 residues. V was clipped by 9 bases and J by 2 bases, with 9 bases between them. The DNA for the CDR3 is TGTGCCAGTCGGACTACCACAGATACGCAGTATTTT. Translated: CASRTTTDTQYF.

This chain uses TRBV7-2 with TRBJ2-1; D is uncertain. CDR1 is SGHTA and CDR2 is FQGNSA in the germline V gene. Trimming removed 5 bases from V and 4 bases from J, with 18 bases in between. There are 16 residues in the CDR3. This CDR3 is CASSPQNDGLYNEQFF. The CDR3 DNA reads as TGTGCCAGCAGCCCCCAAAATGATGGGCTATACAATGAGCAGTTCTTC.

The chain is built from TRBV19 and TRBJ2-3; either TRBD1 or TRBD2 may fit D (5 bases each). CDR1 and CDR2 from the germline V gene are LNHDA and SQIVND (reference sequence). This CDR3 has 15 residues. V lost 9 bases to trimming and J lost 1 base, with 17 bases between them. DNA for the CDR3: TGTGCCAGCGGGGATCAAGGGGCTGGCACAGATACGCAGTATTTT. It translates to CASGDQGAGTDTQYF.

V is TRBV29-1 and J is TRBJ2-7, with D possibly matching TRBD2 (6 bases). This CDR3 has 14 residues. The germline V gene encodes CDR1 SQVTM and CDR2 ANQGSEA. V was pared by 1 base and J by 0 bases, with 10 bases between. The CDR3 reads CSVEVSGSSYEQYF. DNA for the CDR3: TGCAGCGTTGAAGTTTCCGGGAGCTCCTACGAGCAGTACTTC.

The chain has TRBV29-1 and TRBJ2-7; 9 bases are a match to TRBD1. CDR1 and CDR2 (germline): SQVTM, ANQGSEA. J was trimmed by 5 bases and V by 6 bases; bases with no gene match: 14. This CDR3 is 15 amino acids long. DNA of the CDR3: TGCAGCGTCCTCGGAGGGGACAGGGAAACTAACGAGCAGTACTTC. This sequence encodes CSVLGGDRETNEQYF.

The chain recombines TRBV28 with TRBJ1-2, with D uncertain. Trimming removed 6 bases from V and 8 bases from J, with 13 bases in between. The germline V gene has CDR1 MDHEN and CDR2 SYDVKM. The length of the CDR3 is 12 residues. CDR3 amino acids: CASSFNQEGYTF. In DNA form, the CDR3 reads TGTGCCAGCAGCTTCAATCAGGAGGGCTACACCTTC.

V and J are TRBV30 and TRBJ2-5, with TRBD1 as a possible D gene (5 bases). Trimming cost V 6 bases and J 4 bases, with 12 bases left between them. Germline V gene lookup returns CDR1 GTSNPN and CDR2 SVGIG (reference sequence). This CDR3 has 12 residues. CDR3 residues: CACRVGIETQYF. The CDR3 coding sequence is TGTGCCTGCAGGGTAGGGATAGAGACCCAGTACTTC.

The V and J genes are TRBV19 and TRBJ1-2, with 8 bases identical to TRBD1. Germline V gene data show CDR1 as LNHDA and CDR2 as SQIVND (reference sequence). CDR3 length: 14 amino acids. V lost 7 bases and J lost 4; bases outside the gene matches: 8. The CDR3 is CASIAGTGVYGYTF. The CDR3, as DNA: TGTGCCAGTATTGCCGGGACAGGAGTCTATGGCTACACCTTC.

This clone was observed a single time. The chain joins TRBV15 to TRBJ2-5; TRBD2 is a possible D gene (5 bases). The CDR3 contains 14 residues. Trimming removed 0 bases from V and 5 bases from J, with 10 bases in between. Germline lookup yields CDR1 LNHNV and CDR2 YYDKDF (reference sequence). The CDR3 DNA sequence: TGTGCCACCAGCAGAGATGTGGGAGTTGAGACCCAGTACTTC. Amino acid sequence: CATSRDVGVETQYF.

This chain joins TRBV5-1 and TRBJ2-2; no clear D gene. Germline CDR1 SGHRS, CDR2 YFSETQ. Trimming left V 2 bases short and J 5 bases short, with 7 bases between. The CDR3 contains 13 residues. CDR3 in DNA: TGCGCCAGCAGCTTTGGGGAAACCGGGGAGCTGTTTTTT. Protein sequence: CASSFGETGELFF. The complete variable domain, with remaining parts taken from reference TRBV5-1 and TRBJ2-2, reads KAGVTQTPRYLIKTRGQQVTLSCSPISGHRSVSWYQQTPGQGLQFLFEYFSETQRNKGNFPGRFSGRQFSNSRSEMNVSTLELGDSALYLCASSFGETGELFFGEGSRLTVL.

The rearrangement joins TRBV7-3 to TRBJ2-1, with D perhaps matching TRBD1 or TRBD2 (5 bases each). The CDR3 contains 15 residues. CDR1 and CDR2 (germline): SGHTA, FQGTGA. With 2 bases removed from V and 7 bases from J, the gap between germline ends came to 15 bases. The CDR3, as DNA: TGTGCCAGCAGCTTATGGGCCGGGGCCGGGAATGAGCAGTTCTTC. Amino acid sequence: CASSLWAGAGNEQFF.

This chain joins TRBV7-2 and TRBJ2-7; 9 bases fit TRBD2. Looked up from germline, CDR1 is SGHTA and CDR2 is FQGNSA. The length of the CDR3 is 14 residues. With V trimmed by 6 bases and J by 2 bases, 5 bases remained unmatched. CDR3 sequence (DNA): TGTGCCAGCAGACCCGGGACTAGCACCTACGAGCAGTACTTC. It yields the protein CASRPGTSTYEQYF.

The chain couples TRBV6-6 to TRBJ1-1; a possible D gene is TRBD1 (5 bases). Trimming cost V 6 bases and J 6 bases, with 14 bases left between them. Germline V gene lookup returns CDR1 MNHNY and CDR2 SVGAGI (reference sequence). This CDR3 is 13 amino acids long. CDR3 residues: CASRPGLGAEAFF. In nucleotides, the CDR3 is TGTGCCAGCAGGCCGGGACTAGGAGCTGAAGCTTTCTTT.

The rearrangement links TRBV23-1 to TRBJ2-3, with 10 bases lining up with TRBD2. TRBV23-1 carries the ORF label, with uncertain function. The ends lost 6 bases at V and 2 bases at J; junction bases unmatched: 2. This CDR3 has 14 residues. Written as DNA, the CDR3 is TGCGCCAGCAGAGGACTAGCGGCCACAGATACGCAGTATTTT. Amino acid sequence: CASRGLAATDTQYF.

This chain joins TRBV5-1 and TRBJ2-5, with D possibly being TRBD1 (5 bases). From germline, CDR1 is SGHRS and CDR2 YFSETQ. The V end lost 2 bases, the J end lost 4 bases, and 9 bases lay between the germline ends. There are 13 residues in the CDR3. The CDR3 region is CASSLQARETQYF. The CDR3 DNA follows: TGCGCCAGCAGCTTACAGGCCCGAGAGACCCAGTACTTC.

V is TRBV7-9 and J is TRBJ2-1; no clear D gene. CDR3 length equals 15 residues. The germline V gene has CDR1 SEHNR and CDR2 FQNEAQ (reference sequence). V shed 3 bases and J shed 6 bases, with 15 bases lying between them. CDR3 sequence: CASSFIPTDLNEQFF. CDR3 in DNA: TGTGCCAGCAGCTTTATCCCGACGGACCTCAATGAGCAGTTCTTC.

The CDR3 region has the DNA TGTACAGGACAGGGAAAAACCTACGAGCAGTACTTC. This gives the protein CTGQGKTYEQYF. The V gene is TRBV30, the J gene TRBJ2-7; 8 nucleotides agree with TRBD1. Germline V gives CDR1 GTSNPN, CDR2 SVGIG (reference sequence). The length of the CDR3 is 12 residues. Complete variable domain (other parts from reference TRBV30 and TRBJ2-7): SQTIHQWPATLVQPVGSPLSLECTVEGTSNPNLYWYRQAAGRGLQLLFYSVGIGQISSEVPQNLSASRPQDRQFILSSKKLLLSDSGFYLCTGQGKTYEQYFGPGTRLTVT.

This clone was seen more than once but under ten times. The chain couples TRBV11-1 to TRBJ1-3, with a tentative D call TRBD1 (5 bases). The CDR3 is 18 residues long. The V end lost 1 base, the J end lost 2 bases, and 18 bases lay between the germline ends. CDR1 is SGHAT and CDR2 is FQDESV in the germline V gene (reference sequence). The CDR3 DNA reads TGTGCCAGCAGCTTAGGGTCGGCGACAGCTAGCCCTGGAAACACCATATATTTT. Protein product: CASSLGSATASPGNTIYF. The full variable domain, rest sourced from reference TRBV11-1 and TRBJ1-3, is EAEVAQSPRYKITEKSQAVAFWCDPISGHATLYWYRQILGQGPELLVQFQDESVVDDSQLPKDRFSAERLKGVDSTLKIQPAELGDSAMYLCASSLGSATASPGNTIYFGEGSWLTVV.

This clone was observed a single time. The J gene is TRBJ1-4, the V gene TRBV19, with 8 bases identical to TRBD1. Germline V gene lookup returns CDR1 LNHDA and CDR2 SQIVND (reference sequence). The CDR3 spans 14 residues. Trimming cost V 8 bases and J 5 bases; bases outside gene matches: 7. CDR3 sequence reads: CASGAGQVNEKLFF. DNA for the CDR3: TGTGCCAGTGGCGCGGGACAGGTCAATGAAAAACTGTTTTTT.

This clone came up once. The chain couples TRBV15 to TRBJ2-2; tentatively, D is TRBD2 (6 bases). Trimming stripped 1 base from V and 7 bases from J, with 13 bases between. The CDR3 spans 15 residues. Germline values: CDR1 LNHNV, CDR2 YYDKDF (reference sequence). The CDR3 sequence: CATSRAGESGGELFF. The CDR3 DNA sequence: TGTGCCACCAGCAGAGCGGGGGAATCAGGCGGGGAGCTGTTTTTT.

This chain links TRBV5-6 with TRBJ2-5; no definite D call. In germline, CDR1 is SGHDT, CDR2 YYEEEE. The CDR3 has 14 amino acids. V was trimmed by 0 bases and J by 2 bases, leaving 8 bases between them. The CDR3 region is CASSLGGRQETQYF. The CDR3 DNA sequence: TGTGCCAGCAGCTTGGGGGGAAGGCAAGAGACCCAGTACTTC. Full variable domain (missing parts from reference TRBV5-6 and TRBJ2-5): DAGVTQSPTHLIKTRGQQVTLRCSPKSGHDTVSWYQQALGQGPQFIFQYYEEEERQRGNFPDRFSGHQFPNYSSELNVNALLLGDSALYLCASSLGGRQETQYFGPGTRLLVL.

The chain joins TRBV4-3 to TRBJ1-1; 7 nucleotides match TRBD1. V was pared by 3 bases and J by 4 bases, with 2 bases of the junction left unmatched. Germline V CDR1 and CDR2: LGHNA, YSLEER. The CDR3 is 13 residues long. The CDR3 reads CASSQTGSTEAFF. Written as DNA, the CDR3 is TGCGCCAGCAGCCAGACAGGGAGCACTGAAGCTTTCTTT.

The chain links TRBV7-2 to TRBJ2-2; 10 nucleotides agree with TRBD2. Germline loops: CDR1 SGHTA, CDR2 FQGNSA. Germline trimming cut 6 bases from V and 4 bases from J; bases unmatched to any gene: 8. The CDR3 consists of 16 residues. CDR3 amino acids: CASRSAGGPSTGELFF. The CDR3 coding sequence is TGTGCCAGCAGATCAGCGGGGGGGCCGTCCACCGGGGAGCTGTTTTTT. The full variable domain, completed using reference TRBV7-2 and TRBJ2-2, is GAGVSQSPSNKVTEKGKDVELRCDPISGHTALYWYRQSLGQGLEFLIYFQGNSAPDKSGLPSDRFSAERTGGSVSTLTIQRTQQEDSAVYLCASRSAGGPSTGELFFGEGSRLTVL.

This chain links TRBV9 with TRBJ1-2; D is unresolved. CDR1 and CDR2 from the germline V gene are SGDLS and YYNGEE. This CDR3 spans 13 amino acids. Trimming stripped 0 bases from V and 8 bases from J, with 11 bases between. The CDR3 DNA is TGTGCCAGCAGCGTAGTCGAGGGTCGGGGCTACACCTTC. It is translated as CASSVVEGRGYTF.

V is TRBV18 and J is TRBJ1-5, with 11 nucleotides matching TRBD1. The germline gives CDR1 KGHSH, CDR2 LQKENI. Trimming cost V 5 bases and J 3 bases; bases outside gene matches: 3. The CDR3 contains 15 residues. CDR3 residues: CASSEGQGDNQPQHF. The CDR3 DNA is TGTGCCAGCTCAGAGGGACAGGGGGACAATCAGCCCCAGCATTTT.

The V and J genes are TRBV6-5 and TRBJ2-2; the D gene is possibly TRBD2 (5 bases). The CDR3 is 15 residues long. Between the trimmed V and J ends, which lost 0 bases and 2 bases, there was a span of 7 bases. Germline assignment: CDR1 MNHEY and CDR2 SVGAGI. CDR3 in amino acids: CASSYSAVNTGELFF. The CDR3 DNA is TGTGCCAGCAGTTACTCAGCGGTTAACACCGGGGAGCTGTTTTTT.